A single sample is the source of the 3 T cell receptor beta chains below, sequenced in a study of T-cell reconstitution after alpha-beta-depleted transplantation in children (dated by TCRdb to the mid-2010s). Libraries were built with PCR. The instrument was an Illumina HiSeq 2500. TCR libraries were prepared with molecular barcoding, using unique molecular identifiers to normalize TCRbeta repertoire quantification. TCRdb passed the public sequencing reads through fastp at Q25 and MiXCR, retaining productive beta sequences. Rows are combined by CDR3 protein, so each entry shows the most common genes and DNA. This sample lists a few hundred thousand distinct CDR3 sequences; approximately 16% were detected once. The top ten clones comprise 2.5% to 3.5% of the sample. The specimen comprised PBMCs from the stem cell graft donor, sampled from the stem cell graft. The receptors stem from a human donor who donated a stem cell graft to a child with acute lymphoblastic leukemia.

The genes are TRBV12-3 or TRBV12-4 and TRBJ2-1, with D perhaps matching TRBD1 (5 bases). The CDR3 has 17 amino acids. With 3 bases removed from V and 0 bases from J, the gap between germline ends came to 15 bases. This chain's CDR3 is CASSFLQGGSSYNEQFF. DNA for the CDR3: TGTGCCAGCAGTTTCCTTCAGGGCGGTTCCTCCTACAATGAGCAGTTCTTC.

The chain is built from TRBV27 and TRBJ2-7, with a weak D call TRBD2 (5 bases). There are 15 residues in the CDR3. Trimming cost V 7 bases and J 2 bases, with 18 bases left between them. Germline CDR1 and CDR2: MNHEY and SMNVEV (reference sequence). DNA for the CDR3: TGTGCCAGCAACCCCGGAGGCAGTAATGCCTACGAGCAGTACTTC. Amino acid sequence: CASNPGGSNAYEQYF.

Only a few counts were recorded for this clonotype. This rearrangement joins TRBV11-2 to TRBJ1-5; D call uncertain. The germline V and J ends were trimmed by 1 base and 0 bases, with 16 bases remaining between them. The CDR3 has 18 residues. Germline lookup yields CDR1 SGHAT and CDR2 FQNNGV. CDR3 sequence (DNA): TGTGCCAGCAGCTTAGTGAAGTTGGCGGGTTATAGCAATCAGCCCCAGCATTTT. Encoded protein: CASSLVKLAGYSNQPQHF. Full variable domain (outside the CDR3, taken from reference TRBV11-2 and TRBJ1-5): EAGVAQSPRYKIIEKRQSVAFWCNPISGHATLYWYQQILGQGPKLLIQFQNNGVVDDSQLPKDRFSAERLKGVDSTLKIQPAKLEDSAVYLCASSLVKLAGYSNQPQHFGDGTRLSIL.